This is a list of T cell receptor beta chains from one sample in a study of early T cells in non-severe SARS-CoV-2 infection. TCRdb re-called the 5' RACE reads through MiXCR, storing one row per CDR3 protein. This sample has tens of thousands of distinct CDR3 sequences; 5.6% occur once, and the top ten carry roughly 4.8%. The sequenced sample was whole blood. These TCRs come from an adult who was a healthcare worker with PCR-confirmed SARS-CoV-2 infection or an uninfected control (not recorded which). The CDR3 runs from the conserved cysteine through the conserved F or W. Each record gives: J gene, clone size, V gene, D gene, CDR3 protein, CDR3 DNA. The D gene is left open where the match is weak. Clone size appears in some rows only: once, few, many, or a class for an expanded clone.

j_call: TRBJ2-1
clone_size: many
v_call: TRBV27
d_call: .
cdr3_aa: CASSLATSDYNEQFF
cdr3_nt: TGTGCCAGCAGTTTAGCGACTAGTGATTACAATGAGCAGTTCTTC

j_call: TRBJ1-5
clone_size: many
v_call: TRBV28
d_call: .
cdr3_aa: CASSLGLGPQHF
cdr3_nt: TGTGCCAGCAGTTTGGGGTTAGGGCCCCAGCATTTT

j_call: TRBJ1-5
clone_size: .
v_call: TRBV29-1
d_call: TRBD1
cdr3_aa: CSARDSDNQPQHF
cdr3_nt: TGCAGCGCCCGGGACAGTGACAATCAGCCCCAGCATTTT

j_call: TRBJ1-4
clone_size: .
v_call: TRBV2
d_call: .
cdr3_aa: CASTRFSPNEKLFF
cdr3_nt: TGTGCCAGCACCCGGTTCAGTCCGAATGAAAAACTGTTTTTT

j_call: TRBJ2-6
clone_size: few
v_call: TRBV10-3
d_call: .
cdr3_aa: CAISSGTGDGNVLTF
cdr3_nt: TGTGCCATCAGTTCCGGGACCGGGGATGGGAACGTCCTGACTTTC

j_call: TRBJ2-1
clone_size: many
v_call: TRBV11-1
d_call: .
cdr3_aa: CASGKYPYNEQFF
cdr3_nt: TGTGCCAGCGGAAAATACCCGTACAATGAGCAGTTCTTC

j_call: TRBJ2-5
clone_size: many
v_call: TRBV2
d_call: TRBD2
cdr3_aa: CASSRELAGGQETQYF
cdr3_nt: TGTGCCAGCAGTCGTGAACTAGCGGGGGGGCAAGAGACCCAGTACTTC

j_call: TRBJ2-7
clone_size: few
v_call: TRBV20-1
d_call: .
cdr3_aa: CSAGKGGTSYEQYF
cdr3_nt: TGCAGTGCTGGGAAGGGGGGAACTTCCTACGAGCAGTACTTC

j_call: TRBJ1-6
clone_size: .
v_call: TRBV5-1
d_call: .
cdr3_aa: CASRRQGGSPLHF
cdr3_nt: TGCGCCAGCAGAAGACAAGGGGGATCACCCCTCCACTTT

j_call: TRBJ2-7
clone_size: few
v_call: TRBV7-8
d_call: TRBD2
cdr3_aa: CASSNREGPYEQYF
cdr3_nt: TGTGCCAGCAGTAATCGGGAGGGCCCCTACGAGCAGTACTTC

j_call: TRBJ2-7
clone_size: many
v_call: TRBV4-3
d_call: TRBD1
cdr3_aa: CASSQERDSTYEQYF
cdr3_nt: TGCGCCAGCAGCCAAGAACGGGACAGTACCTACGAGCAGTACTTC

j_call: TRBJ1-4
clone_size: many
v_call: TRBV9
d_call: .
cdr3_aa: CASSPLGGFSEKLFF
cdr3_nt: TGTGCCAGCAGCCCCCTGGGAGGGTTCAGCGAAAAACTGTTTTTT

j_call: TRBJ2-6
clone_size: few
v_call: TRBV7-2
d_call: TRBD1
cdr3_aa: CASSFRDRGSSGANVLTF
cdr3_nt: TGTGCCAGCAGCTTCCGGGACAGGGGCTCCTCTGGGGCCAACGTCCTGACTTTC

j_call: TRBJ2-2
clone_size: .
v_call: TRBV19
d_call: .
cdr3_aa: CASRIGRATGELFF
cdr3_nt: TGTGCCAGTAGAATCGGCAGGGCCACCGGGGAGCTGTTTTTT

j_call: TRBJ2-7
clone_size: many
v_call: TRBV2
d_call: .
cdr3_aa: CASSHRETYEQYF
cdr3_nt: TGTGCCAGCAGCCACAGGGAGACCTACGAGCAGTACTTC

j_call: TRBJ2-7
clone_size: large
v_call: TRBV6-2/TRBV6-3
d_call: .
cdr3_aa: CASRLGQEQYF
cdr3_nt: TGTGCCAGCAGACTAGGACAGGAGCAGTACTTC

j_call: TRBJ1-1
clone_size: many
v_call: TRBV7-2
d_call: .
cdr3_aa: CASSLAKWELNSRPEAFF
cdr3_nt: TGTGCCAGCAGCTTAGCCAAGTGGGAGCTGAACAGTCGACCTGAAGCTTTCTTT

j_call: TRBJ2-7
clone_size: .
v_call: TRBV5-6
d_call: .
cdr3_aa: CASRIFLPGNPYEQYF
cdr3_nt: TGTGCCAGCCGTATCTTTCTCCCCGGGAATCCCTACGAGCAGTACTTC

j_call: TRBJ1-5
clone_size: many
v_call: TRBV6-1
d_call: TRBD1
cdr3_aa: CASSLDRAANQPQHF
cdr3_nt: TGTGCCAGCAGTCTGGACAGGGCCGCCAATCAGCCCCAGCATTTT

j_call: TRBJ1-1
clone_size: few
v_call: TRBV5-1
d_call: TRBD1
cdr3_aa: CASSLEGARTEAFF
cdr3_nt: TGCGCCAGCAGCTTGGAGGGGGCGCGGACTGAAGCTTTCTTT

j_call: TRBJ2-5
clone_size: many
v_call: TRBV11-2
d_call: TRBD2
cdr3_aa: CASSPKGPTSGRDFQETQYF
cdr3_nt: TGTGCCAGCAGCCCCAAGGGGCCGACTAGCGGGAGGGATTTCCAGGAGACCCAGTACTTC

j_call: TRBJ2-7
clone_size: many
v_call: TRBV7-3
d_call: .
cdr3_aa: CASSFRDGGSYEQYF
cdr3_nt: TGTGCCAGCAGCTTCCGGGACGGCGGCTCCTACGAGCAGTACTTC